Following are 7 T cell receptor beta chains from one sample sequenced in a study of OX40 agonist ivuxolimab in advanced cancers. Method: immunoSEQ multiplex PCR; TCRdb's copy keeps in-frame clones and lacks some. The repertoire consists of 83,000 or so clones, with about 80% occurring once and the leading ten covering 1.5% to 2%. The sample was CD4+ or CD8+ T cells sorted from blood, taken in a trial of the OX40 agonist ivuxolimab. The receptors stem from an adult with an advanced solid tumor such as melanoma, head and neck, liver or kidney cancer.

This clone was recorded a few times. The CDR3, as DNA: TGCGCCAGCAGCTTGGCCGGCGGGGGGGCCGGCGATGAGCAGTTCTTC. Encoded protein: CASSLAGGGAGDEQFF. The V and J genes are TRBV5-1 and TRBJ2-1; 9 nucleotides align to TRBD2. The CDR3 is 16 residues long. CDR1 SGHRS and CDR2 YFSETQ come from the germline V gene. Trimming cost V 0 bases and J 8 bases; bases outside gene matches: 9.

The chain joins TRBV5-6 to TRBJ1-2, with D hard to call. CDR1 and CDR2 from the germline V gene are SGHDT and YYEEEE. The V end lost 1 base, the J end lost 5 bases, and 15 bases lay between the germline ends. The CDR3 sequence is 15 residues long. CDR3 sequence reads: CASSLFQADNYGYTF. In DNA form, the CDR3 reads TGTGCCAGCAGCTTGTTCCAAGCAGACAATTATGGCTACACCTTC. The full variable domain, rest sourced from reference TRBV5-6 and TRBJ1-2, is DAGVTQSPTHLIKTRGQQVTLRCSPKSGHDTVSWYQQALGQGPQFIFQYYEEEERQRGNFPDRFSGHQFPNYSSELNVNALLLGDSALYLCASSLFQADNYGYTFGSGTRLTVV.

This clone was recorded once. The CDR3 loop is CATLGNSNQPQHF. The CDR3 DNA sequence: TGTGCCACTCTAGGGAATAGCAATCAGCCCCAGCATTTT. J is TRBJ1-5 and V is TRBV28, with no clear D. Germline V lookup: CDR1 MDHEN, CDR2 SYDVKM. This CDR3 spans 13 amino acids. Between the trimmed V and J ends, which lost 10 bases and 0 bases, there was a span of 10 bases.

V gene TRBV9 combines with J gene TRBJ2-1; D is unclear. V dropped 5 bases and J dropped 5 bases, with 17 bases sitting between them. Germline CDR1 is SGDLS and CDR2 is YYNGEE. CDR3 length: 15 residues. The CDR3 sequence is CASRKSLTSDNEQFF. The CDR3 nucleotides are TGTGCCAGCAGAAAAAGTCTCACCTCTGACAATGAGCAGTTCTTC.

The V and J genes are TRBV5-4 and TRBJ2-5; D remains ambiguous. Germline V lookup: CDR1 SGHNT, CDR2 YYREEE (reference sequence). Deletions cut 1 base from V and 0 bases from J, with 10 bases between. CDR3 size: 15 residues. The CDR3 coding sequence is TGTGCCAGCAGCTTGATCGGGCACCACCAAGAGACCCAGTACTTC. Amino acids: CASSLIGHHQETQYF.

The V call is TRBV18, the J call TRBJ2-1; 7 nucleotides align to TRBD1. V lost 0 bases, J lost 7 bases, and 3 bases stayed unmatched. The CDR3 sequence is 14 residues long. CDR1 is KGHSH, CDR2 LQKENI, per germline. CDR3 sequence (DNA): TGTGCCAGCTCACCACCGACCAGGGGGAATGAGCAGTTCTTC. The encoded protein is CASSPPTRGNEQFF. Full variable domain (rest looked up from reference TRBV18 and TRBJ2-1): NAGVMQNPRHLVRRRGQEARLRCSPMKGHSHVYWYRQLPEEGLKFMVYLQKENIIDESGMPKERFSAEFPKEGPSILRIQQVVRGDSAAYFCASSPPTRGNEQFFGPGTRLTVL.

The J gene is TRBJ1-2, the V gene TRBV4-1, with D maybe TRBD1 (5 bases). CDR3 length: 13 residues. From germline, CDR1 is MGHRA and CDR2 YSYEKL. The V end was cut by 6 bases, the J end by 2 bases, with 10 bases between. The CDR3 DNA sequence: TGCGCCAGCAGTGACTCAGGGAACTATGGCTACACCTTC. This translates into CASSDSGNYGYTF.